The 15 T cell receptor beta chains given below trace back to one sample, sequenced in a study of response to subunit inactivated influenza vaccine. TCRdb reanalysed the RT-PCR reads using MiXCR and keeps one entry per CDR3 protein. The sample consists of approximately 700,000 distinct CDR3 sequences, 15% to 17% of them appearing once. The specimen was PBMCs from blood, collected 11 to 12 days after vaccination. These receptors were collected from a man aged 45-65 years who received an inactivated influenza vaccine.

This clonotype occurred a few times. The chain carries TRBV12-3 or TRBV12-4 and TRBJ1-4, with no clear D. The CDR3 runs 13 residues. Trimming took 6 bases from V and 10 from J, leaving 15 bases between them. The CDR3 spells CASRRKGDVKLFF. CDR3 DNA: TGTGCCAGCAGACGGAAGGGAGACGTAAAACTGTTTTTT.

The sample holds many counts of this clonotype. The chain links TRBV7-9 to TRBJ2-2; D might be TRBD2 (5 bases). V was pared by 3 bases and J by 2 bases, with 10 bases between. Germline CDR1 SEHNR, CDR2 FQNEAQ (reference sequence). The CDR3 extends over 15 amino acids. The CDR3 DNA reads as TGTGCCAGCAGCTTTTGGACTTTTAACACCGGGGAGCTGTTTTTT. Translated: CASSFWTFNTGELFF.

This clonotype turned up a few times. This rearrangement joins TRBV27 to TRBJ2-1; the match to TRBD1 covers 9 bases. This CDR3 has 17 residues. After removal of 4 bases from V and 4 bases from J, the junction contained 11 bases not matched to a gene. Per germline, CDR1 MNHEY and CDR2 SMNVEV (reference sequence). The CDR3 coding sequence is TGTGCCAGCAGTTCGAACGGGTGGGACAGGGCGTACAATGAGCAGTTCTTC. Translation gives CASSSNGWDRAYNEQFF.

The chain combines TRBV11-2 with TRBJ2-3; 16 bases agree with TRBD2. Trimming took 5 bases from V and 0 from J; bases not matched to a gene: 8. Germline loops: CDR1 SGHAT, CDR2 FQNNGV. There are 19 residues in the CDR3. CDR3 sequence: CASSIGTSGGAYSTDTQYF. CDR3 DNA sequence: TGTGCCAGCAGCATCGGGACTAGCGGGGGGGCCTACAGCACAGATACGCAGTATTTT.

CDR3 in amino acids: CASSHGTGEGNQPQHF. As DNA, the CDR3 is TGTGCCAGCAGCCACGGGACAGGTGAAGGGAATCAGCCCCAGCATTTT. The chain has TRBV7-9 and TRBJ1-5, with TRBD1 matching over 8 bases. The germline V gene encodes CDR1 SEHNR and CDR2 FQNEAQ (reference sequence). V was clipped by 5 bases and J by 4 bases; unmatched bases: 10. CDR3 length: 16 residues.

V and J are TRBV28 and TRBJ2-1, with 7 bases aligning to TRBD2. V gave up 4 bases and J gave up 3 bases; unmatched junction bases: 12. The CDR3 totals 17 residues. Germline V gene sequence: CDR1 MDHEN, CDR2 SYDVKM. The CDR3 here is CASSSSGADFDYNEQFF. The CDR3 DNA reads as TGTGCCAGCAGTTCCAGCGGGGCCGATTTTGACTACAATGAGCAGTTCTTC. Full variable domain (outside the CDR3, taken from reference TRBV28 and TRBJ2-1): DVKVTQSSRYLVKRTGEKVFLECVQDMDHENMFWYRQDPGLGLRLIYFSYDVKMKEKGDIPEGYSVSREKKERFSLILESASTNQTSMYLCASSSSGADFDYNEQFFGPGTRLTVL.

The table lists this clonotype with a few counts. This chain connects TRBV12-3 or TRBV12-4 to TRBJ2-7, with TRBD2 matching 8 bases. The CDR3 extends over 13 amino acids. The J segment lost 3 bases and the V segment lost 5 bases, leaving 3 bases of the junction unmatched. The CDR3 is CASSILAVYEQYF. In DNA, the CDR3 is TGTGCCAGCAGTATACTAGCGGTCTACGAGCAGTACTTC.

The chain links TRBV28 to TRBJ2-3, with D unclear. CDR3 length: 12 residues. Germline lookup yields CDR1 MDHEN and CDR2 SYDVKM. Trimming removed 6 bases at V and 6 bases at J, with 10 bases between. The CDR3 here is CASSLNDDTQYF. The CDR3 nucleotides are TGTGCCAGCAGCCTGAATGATGATACGCAGTATTTT.

The CDR3 coding sequence is TGTGCCAGCAGCCCTGGACAGGGGCAGCGGGAGACCCAGTACTTC. Protein product: CASSPGQGQRETQYF. The V and J genes are TRBV11-3 and TRBJ2-5; TRBD1 matches at 9 bases. The germline gives CDR1 SGHNT, CDR2 YENEEA. V lost 5 bases and J lost 5; bases outside the gene matches: 9. The CDR3 has 15 amino acids.

The V gene is TRBV7-2, the J gene TRBJ2-1, with D unclear. Trimming removed 4 bases at V and 5 bases at J, with 9 bases between. The CDR3 extends over 13 amino acids. In germline, CDR1 is SGHTA, CDR2 FQGNSA. The CDR3 sequence is CASSSPVHNEQFF. Here the CDR3 DNA reads TGTGCCAGCAGCTCCCCTGTCCACAATGAGCAGTTCTTC.

The chain employs TRBV20-1 and TRBJ2-7; D perhaps matches TRBD2 (6 bases). This CDR3 spans 14 amino acids. Germline CDR1 and CDR2: DFQATT and SNEGSKA (reference sequence). Deletions cut 6 bases from V and 0 bases from J, with 15 bases between. CDR3 in DNA: TGCAGTGCACATTCCGGGACTGCCTCCTACGAGCAGTACTTC. This codes for CSAHSGTASYEQYF.

This chain joins TRBV28 and TRBJ1-2; 7 bases are a match to TRBD1. This CDR3 region has 12 residues. J was trimmed by 4 bases and V by 6 bases; bases with no gene match: 2. Germline CDR1 is MDHEN and CDR2 is SYDVKM. CDR3 residues: CASRNRGYGYTF. CDR3 sequence (DNA): TGTGCCAGCAGAAACAGGGGCTATGGCTACACCTTC.

J is TRBJ2-1 and V is TRBV20-1; D may be TRBD2 (6 bases). This CDR3 has 13 amino acids. Germline V gene data show CDR1 as DFQATT and CDR2 as SNEGSKA (reference sequence). V was trimmed by 5 bases and J by 7 bases, leaving 15 bases between them. DNA for the CDR3: TGCAGTGCTCCAGCGTGGGGGGAAAATGAGCAGTTCTTC. Protein product: CSAPAWGENEQFF.

This clonotype was counted a few times. The rearrangement joins TRBV12-3 or TRBV12-4 to TRBJ2-2; the match to TRBD1 covers 11 bases. The CDR3 totals 15 residues. Losses at the gene ends were 7 bases for V and 4 bases for J; bases not matched to a gene: 5. CDR3 DNA: TGTGCCAGCACCCTAGGGACAGGGGGCACCGGGGAGCTGTTTTTT. As protein: CASTLGTGGTGELFF.

V is TRBV27 and J is TRBJ1-5, with D unclear. Looked up from germline, CDR1 is MNHEY and CDR2 is SMNVEV (reference sequence). This CDR3 has 14 amino acids. The ends were cut back, 6 bases at V and 1 base at J, with 10 bases in the middle. DNA for the CDR3: TGTGCCAGCAGAAGTGAGTGGAGCAATCAGCCCCAGCATTTT. Amino acids: CASRSEWSNQPQHF.